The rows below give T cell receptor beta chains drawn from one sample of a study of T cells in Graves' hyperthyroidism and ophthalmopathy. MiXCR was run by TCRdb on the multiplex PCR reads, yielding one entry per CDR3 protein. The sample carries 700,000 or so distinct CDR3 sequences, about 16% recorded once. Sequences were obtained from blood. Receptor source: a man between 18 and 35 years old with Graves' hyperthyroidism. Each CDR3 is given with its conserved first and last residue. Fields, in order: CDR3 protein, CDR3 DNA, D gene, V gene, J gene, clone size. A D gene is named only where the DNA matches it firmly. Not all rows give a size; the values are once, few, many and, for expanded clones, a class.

CDR3 protein: CASSVGPANYGYTF; CDR3 DNA: TGTGCCAGCAGCGTAGGTCCCGCGAACTATGGCTACACCTTC; D gene: NA; V gene: TRBV9; J gene: TRBJ1-2; clone size: few
CDR3 protein: CSARDGALDTQYF; CDR3 DNA: TGCAGTGCTAGAGATGGGGCCCTGGATACGCAGTATTTT; D gene: NA; V gene: TRBV20-1; J gene: TRBJ2-3; clone size: few
CDR3 protein: CASGLRPKSFSGANVLTF; CDR3 DNA: TGTGCTAGTGGTTTGAGGCCTAAAAGCTTCTCTGGGGCCAACGTCCTGACTTTC; D gene: NA; V gene: TRBV12-5; J gene: TRBJ2-6; clone size: many
CDR3 protein: CASSLASAVADTQYF; CDR3 DNA: TGTGCCAGCAGCTTAGCTAGCGCGGTCGCAGATACGCAGTATTTT; D gene: NA; V gene: TRBV7-9; J gene: TRBJ2-3; clone size: NA
CDR3 protein: CSVEGGRLMNTEAFF; CDR3 DNA: TGCAGCGTTGAAGGAGGGCGACTGATGAACACTGAAGCTTTCTTT; D gene: NA; V gene: TRBV29-1; J gene: TRBJ1-1; clone size: many
CDR3 protein: CASSPRPGGLSGNTIYF; CDR3 DNA: TGTGCCAGCAGCCCCCGTCCGGGGGGACTCTCTGGAAACACCATATATTTT; D gene: NA; V gene: TRBV7-9; J gene: TRBJ1-3; clone size: NA
CDR3 protein: CASSLDAGDEQFF; CDR3 DNA: TGTGCCAGCAGCTTAGACGCTGGGGATGAGCAGTTCTTC; D gene: NA; V gene: TRBV11-3; J gene: TRBJ2-1; clone size: many
CDR3 protein: CAISPVREQETQYF; CDR3 DNA: TGTGCCATCAGCCCCGTGAGAGAACAAGAGACCCAGTACTTC; D gene: NA; V gene: TRBV24-1; J gene: TRBJ2-5; clone size: few
CDR3 protein: CASARSGVYEQYF; CDR3 DNA: TGTGCTAGTGCTCGTAGCGGGGTCTACGAGCAGTACTTC; D gene: TRBD2; V gene: TRBV12-5; J gene: TRBJ2-7; clone size: NA
CDR3 protein: CATSDPAWREGHGNEQFF; CDR3 DNA: TGTGCCACCAGTGATCCTGCCTGGCGGGAGGGCCATGGAAATGAGCAGTTCTTC; D gene: TRBD2; V gene: TRBV24-1; J gene: TRBJ2-1; clone size: few
CDR3 protein: CATSGGTNQPQHF; CDR3 DNA: TGTGCCACCTCCGGGGGGACAAATCAGCCCCAGCATTTT; D gene: NA; V gene: TRBV12-3/TRBV12-4; J gene: TRBJ1-5; clone size: few
CDR3 protein: CASSSYRSPRWEQYF; CDR3 DNA: TGTGCCAGCAGCTCCTACAGATCTCCTAGATGGGAGCAGTACTTC; D gene: NA; V gene: TRBV11-2; J gene: TRBJ2-7; clone size: many
CDR3 protein: CASSTNQGSYEQYF; CDR3 DNA: TGTGCCAGCTCAACCAATCAGGGGAGCTACGAGCAGTACTTC; D gene: NA; V gene: TRBV18; J gene: TRBJ2-7; clone size: NA
CDR3 protein: CSVEDRLAESTDTQYF; CDR3 DNA: TGCAGCGTTGAAGATCGGCTAGCGGAGAGCACAGATACGCAGTATTTT; D gene: TRBD2; V gene: TRBV29-1; J gene: TRBJ2-3; clone size: NA
CDR3 protein: CSARQRETNTGELFF; CDR3 DNA: TGCAGTGCTAGACAGCGGGAGACGAACACCGGGGAGCTGTTTTTT; D gene: TRBD2; V gene: TRBV20-1; J gene: TRBJ2-2; clone size: NA
CDR3 protein: CASSLTGNTIYF; CDR3 DNA: TGTGCCAGCAGTTTAACGGGAAACACCATATATTTT; D gene: NA; V gene: TRBV28; J gene: TRBJ1-3; clone size: many
CDR3 protein: CASRNMREGDDTQYF; CDR3 DNA: TGTGCCAGCAGGAACATGCGGGAGGGAGATGATACGCAGTATTTT; D gene: TRBD2; V gene: TRBV2; J gene: TRBJ2-3; clone size: few
CDR3 protein: CSAMRLAGDPETQYF; CDR3 DNA: TGCAGTGCAATGAGACTAGCGGGAGACCCAGAGACCCAGTACTTC; D gene: TRBD2; V gene: TRBV20-1; J gene: TRBJ2-5; clone size: few
CDR3 protein: CATSEAGGYNEQFF; CDR3 DNA: TGTGCCACCAGTGAGGCGGGAGGATACAATGAGCAGTTCTTC; D gene: TRBD2; V gene: TRBV24-1; J gene: TRBJ2-1; clone size: NA
CDR3 protein: CSVAGTSSTPGELFF; CDR3 DNA: TGCAGCGTCGCCGGGACTAGCTCTACCCCCGGGGAGCTGTTTTTT; D gene: TRBD2; V gene: TRBV29-1; J gene: TRBJ2-2; clone size: few
CDR3 protein: CASSLPGLAGGTTDTQYF; CDR3 DNA: TGTGCCAGCAGTTTGCCCGGACTAGCGGGGGGGACAACAGATACGCAGTATTTT; D gene: TRBD2; V gene: TRBV28; J gene: TRBJ2-3; clone size: many
CDR3 protein: CASSSLAASSYEQYF; CDR3 DNA: TGTGCCAGCAGTTCCCTGGCAGCGAGCTCCTACGAGCAGTACTTC; D gene: NA; V gene: TRBV12-3/TRBV12-4; J gene: TRBJ2-7; clone size: many
CDR3 protein: CASSFGLLTNEKLFF; CDR3 DNA: TGTGCCAGTAGTTTTGGACTCCTAACTAATGAAAAACTGTTTTTT; D gene: NA; V gene: TRBV19; J gene: TRBJ1-4; clone size: NA
CDR3 protein: CASSQDGIQETQYF; CDR3 DNA: TGCGCCAGCAGCCAGGACGGAATCCAAGAGACCCAGTACTTC; D gene: NA; V gene: TRBV4-1; J gene: TRBJ2-5; clone size: few
CDR3 protein: CASSPGLWVDTGELFF; CDR3 DNA: TGTGCCAGCAGCCCCGGATTGTGGGTGGACACCGGGGAGCTGTTTTTT; D gene: NA; V gene: TRBV7-2; J gene: TRBJ2-2; clone size: NA
CDR3 protein: CSAPQLTDTQYF; CDR3 DNA: TGCAGTGCTCCCCAACTCACAGATACGCAGTATTTT; D gene: NA; V gene: TRBV20-1; J gene: TRBJ2-3; clone size: many
CDR3 protein: CASSNTGTSYEQYF; CDR3 DNA: TGTGCCAGCAGTAATACCGGGACTTCCTACGAGCAGTACTTC; D gene: NA; V gene: TRBV28; J gene: TRBJ2-7; clone size: many
CDR3 protein: CASSQDSVDEAFF; CDR3 DNA: TGTGCCAGCAGTCAAGACTCGGTGGATGAAGCTTTCTTT; D gene: NA; V gene: TRBV3-1; J gene: TRBJ1-1; clone size: many
CDR3 protein: CSARRDGSTYEQYF; CDR3 DNA: TGCAGTGCTAGGCGGGACGGTTCCACCTACGAGCAGTACTTC; D gene: NA; V gene: TRBV20-1; J gene: TRBJ2-7; clone size: few
CDR3 protein: CASSLRMNEKLFF; CDR3 DNA: TGTGCCAGCAGCCTCCGCATGAATGAAAAACTGTTTTTT; D gene: NA; V gene: TRBV9; J gene: TRBJ1-4; clone size: few
CDR3 protein: CSVVFQSTDTRYF; CDR3 DNA: TGCAGCGTTGTTTTCCAGTCAACAGATACGCGGTATTTT; D gene: NA; V gene: TRBV29-1; J gene: TRBJ2-3; clone size: NA
CDR3 protein: CASSLESQTIYEQYF; CDR3 DNA: TGTGCCAGCAGCTTAGAATCTCAAACAATTTACGAGCAGTACTTC; D gene: NA; V gene: TRBV7-2; J gene: TRBJ2-7; clone size: few
CDR3 protein: CASSIAGNEAFF; CDR3 DNA: TGTGCCAGTAGTATTGCAGGGAATGAAGCTTTCTTT; D gene: NA; V gene: TRBV19; J gene: TRBJ1-1; clone size: NA
CDR3 protein: CSARSRGTDTQYF; CDR3 DNA: TGCAGTGCTCGGAGCAGGGGGACAGATACGCAGTATTTT; D gene: TRBD1; V gene: TRBV20-1; J gene: TRBJ2-3; clone size: few
CDR3 protein: CASSEAGAGGTDTQYF; CDR3 DNA: TGTGCCAGCAGTGAAGCGGGAGCGGGAGGCACAGATACGCAGTATTTT; D gene: TRBD2; V gene: TRBV2; J gene: TRBJ2-3; clone size: many
CDR3 protein: CASSIVEGAETQYF; CDR3 DNA: TGTGCCAGTAGTATAGTGGAGGGGGCAGAGACCCAGTACTTC; D gene: NA; V gene: TRBV19; J gene: TRBJ2-5; clone size: few
CDR3 protein: CSAGGDKMLDYEQYF; CDR3 DNA: TGCAGTGCTGGGGGGGACAAAATGTTAGACTACGAGCAGTACTTC; D gene: NA; V gene: TRBV20-1; J gene: TRBJ2-7; clone size: NA
CDR3 protein: CASSPPAGGPKRRGELFF; CDR3 DNA: TGTGCCAGCAGTCCGCCCGCGGGAGGGCCTAAACGACGGGGGGAGCTGTTTTTT; D gene: TRBD2; V gene: TRBV7-2; J gene: TRBJ2-2; clone size: few